This TCR beta chain was sequenced for a study of blood T cells in healthy people across ages. V lost 6 bases and J 2 bases, leaving 8 bases between the germline ends. This CDR3 is 11 amino acids long. The germline V gene encodes CDR1 DFQATT and CDR2 SNEGSKA (reference sequence). Next came a second PCR, run for roughly 6 to 11 cycles, which used a sample-barcoded 5' primer along with a J-beta primer mix. TCRdb re-analysed the 5' RACE reads in MiXCR, keeping a single row per CDR3 protein. The sample lists roughly 550,000 distinct CDR3 sequences, more than 20% seen once, with 8.7% in the top ten. These data were likewise used in another study, on T cells of mothers and their children.

This clonotype originated in a boy between 5 and 17 years old in good health. Sequenced sample: blood. This chain links TRBV20-1 with TRBJ2-7; D unclear. The CDR3 region is CSADNPYEQYF. The CDR3 DNA sequence: TGCAGTGCCGACAACCCCTACGAGCAGTACTTC.